A selection of T cell receptor beta chains follows, all from one sample in a study of cytomegalovirus exposure and HLA in healthy donors. Sequencing was performed with immunoSEQ multiplex PCR; in TCRdb, only in-frame clones are kept and a portion is missing. Here the sample spans around 160,000 clones, around 78% being singletons. The sequenced sample consisted of PBMCs. The receptors stem from a woman between 18 and 30 years old in good health and CMV-seronegative. The CDR3 runs from the conserved cysteine through the conserved F or W. The D gene is left open where the match is weak.

D,J,V,CDR3
.,TRBJ1-1,TRBV25-1,CASSRSQGFTEAFF
TRBD1,TRBJ1-2,TRBV2,CASSARTGALNYGYTF
TRBD1,TRBJ1-5,TRBV11-2,CASSSRPGGTQPQHF
TRBD2,TRBJ2-3,TRBV27,CASSSSRGEISTDTQYF
.,TRBJ2-3,TRBV6-1,CASGGDRLNTQYF
.,TRBJ1-3,TRBV9,CASSPGKGPSSGNTIYF
.,TRBJ1-5,TRBV7-6,CASSSLEGQPQHF
.,TRBJ2-5,TRBV14,CASSRGQFVGETQYF
.,TRBJ1-1,TRBV28,CASSFPNRVGAFF
.,TRBJ2-3,TRBV13,CASSLRISTDTQYF
.,TRBJ1-1,TRBV2,CASPKNTEAFF
.,TRBJ1-1,TRBV6-5,CASSPGDRFTEAFF
.,.,TRBV4-1,CASSQESVIPSEQYF
TRBD1,TRBJ1-1,TRBV19,CASYTGDRGEAFF
TRBD2,TRBJ2-2,TRBV6-5,CASSYRSGSTGGELFF
.,TRBJ2-7,TRBV6-6,CASSGSGTPISYEQYF
.,TRBJ1-3,TRBV27,CASSVNFSPGNTIYF
TRBD2,TRBJ2-1,TRBV7-2,CASRFGTSRQFF
.,TRBJ2-2,TRBV7-2,CASSDFLVTGELFF
.,TRBJ2-1,TRBV10-3,CAISESFGQNNEQFF
TRBD1,TRBJ1-2,TRBV7-2,CASSLEDRGFGYTF
TRBD2,TRBJ2-1,TRBV7-2,CASSLAGRLAGEEQFF